This TCR beta chain was identified during a study of persistence of HIV-infected CD4 T cells. Sequencing used immunoSEQ version 4 in survey mode. The protocol was immunoSEQ multiplex PCR, while the TCRdb copy is restricted to in-frame clones and leaves out a portion. The top ten hold roughly 68% of the sample, which has 6,000 to 8,500 clones, roughly three quarters seen once. This clone is labeled hyperexpanded. Its antigen is as yet unknown. J gave up 5 bases and V 7 bases, and 6 bases lay outside the gene matches. From germline, CDR1 is SNHLY and CDR2 FYNNEI. The CDR3 spans 14 residues. Cells were stimulated with CMV-infected fibroblast lysates at 10 ug/mL. Responding CD4+ T cells were sorted by upregulation of both CD40 ligand and CD69.

This rearrangement joins TRBV2 to TRBJ2-7; the match to TRBD2 covers 12 bases. The sequence was obtained from an adult woman with HIV who was CMV-seropositive. The sequences come from CD4+ T cells sorted from PBMCs after approximately 20-hour stimulation, collected from a patient who received antiretroviral therapy. Here the CDR3 DNA reads TGTGCCAGCACCGACACTAGCGGGGGGCACGAGCAGTACTTC. Translating it yields CASTDTSGGHEQYF.